One sample yielded the 24 T cell receptor beta chains listed below, sequenced in a study of blood T cell repertoires in COVID-19 (dated by TCRdb to 2018 to 2021). Library construction relied on the immunoSEQ multiplex PCR assay. TCRdb carries this immuneACCESS record with in-frame sequences only. Its versions omit some clonotypes, under half of them owing to an unresolved V gene in the studies checked, with the rest unexplained. In this sample the table shows about 170,000 clones, 84% of which occur a single time. The ten largest make up 10% to 15% of the sample. Sequences were obtained from PBMCs or T cells enriched from blood (not recorded which). These receptors were collected from a man aged 50 to 59 who had recovered from COVID-19.

The V gene is TRBV9, the J gene TRBJ1-1, with 8 nucleotides matching TRBD1. The J segment lost 1 base and the V segment lost 3 bases, leaving 5 bases of the junction unmatched. Germline lookup yields CDR1 SGDLS and CDR2 YYNGEE. The CDR3 has 15 amino acids. CDR3 nucleotide sequence: TGTGCCAGCAGCGCCGGACAGGGAACGAACACTGAAGCTTTCTTT. This encodes CASSAGQGTNTEAFF.

This chain uses TRBV6-2 or TRBV6-3 with TRBJ1-3, with D tentatively TRBD1 (5 bases). The CDR3 is 16 amino acids. Germline V gives CDR1 MNHEY, CDR2 SVGEGT. Between the trimmed V and J ends, which lost 6 bases and 3 bases, there was a span of 18 bases. The CDR3 bases are TGTGCCAGCAGCCCTCTAAGGGGAAGGATTGGAAACACCATATATTTT. Protein sequence: CASSPLRGRIGNTIYF.

The rearrangement uses TRBV11-2 and TRBJ2-3; 8 bases align to TRBD2. CDR3 length: 15 residues. Trimming removed 3 bases from V and 5 bases from J; junction bases left unmatched: 7. CDR1 is SGHAT, CDR2 FQNNGV, per germline. The CDR3 DNA is TGTGCCAGCAGCTTTATCGGGGGGGCCCGAGATACGCAGTATTTT. Its translation: CASSFIGGARDTQYF.

The chain uses TRBV19 and TRBJ2-6, with D unresolved. Germline loops: CDR1 LNHDA, CDR2 SQIVND (reference sequence). This CDR3 has 15 amino acids. The V gene lost 6 bases and the J gene lost 2 bases, with 11 bases spanning the gap. The DNA for the CDR3 is TGTGCCAGTAGCCTCGGTCCCACTGGGGCCAACGTCCTGACTTTC. Its translation is CASSLGPTGANVLTF.

The chain uses TRBV4-2 and TRBJ2-5; D might be TRBD1 (6 bases). Germline V CDR1 and CDR2: LGHNA, YNFKEQ. V lost 0 bases to trimming and J lost 4 bases, with 9 bases between them. The CDR3 length is 14 residues. The DNA for the CDR3 is TGTGCCAGCAGCCAAGACGGACAGAGAGAGACCCAGTACTTC. Translation gives CASSQDGQRETQYF.

This clone occurred a few times. This rearrangement joins TRBV27 to TRBJ2-7, with TRBD1 matching over 9 bases. The J segment lost 0 bases and the V segment lost 3 bases, leaving 3 bases of the junction unmatched. The germline CDR1 and CDR2 sequences are MNHEY and SMNVEV (reference sequence). The CDR3 covers 15 residues. CDR3 in amino acids: CASSFTGQGSYEQYF. The DNA for the CDR3 is TGTGCCAGCAGTTTCACGGGACAGGGCTCCTACGAGCAGTACTTC.

This chain links TRBV4-3 with TRBJ1-4; D may be TRBD1 (5 bases). Per germline, CDR1 LGHNA and CDR2 YSLEER. With 1 base removed from V and 8 bases from J, the gap between germline ends came to 14 bases. This CDR3 has 15 amino acids. The CDR3 here is CASSQGDRRGEKLFF. CDR3 coding DNA: TGCGCCAGCAGCCAAGGAGATCGACGGGGGGAAAAACTGTTTTTT.

The chain joins TRBV3-1 (or the pseudogene TRBV3-2) to TRBJ2-7; D is unclear. The germline V and J ends were trimmed by 0 bases and 0 bases, with 12 bases remaining between them. This CDR3 contains 16 residues. Germline V gene lookup returns CDR1 LGHDT and CDR2 YNNKEL (reference sequence). Here the CDR3 reads CASSQESGISSYEQYF. As DNA, the CDR3 is TGTGCCAGCAGCCAAGAAAGTGGTATCAGCTCCTACGAGCAGTACTTC.

The chain combines TRBV12-3 or TRBV12-4 with TRBJ1-2; D is uncertain. The CDR3 consists of 13 residues. With 3 bases removed from V and 4 bases from J, the gap between germline ends came to 9 bases. The CDR3 DNA sequence: TGTGCCAGCAGTTTGCCGGGAGGCTATGGCTACACCTTC. Protein sequence: CASSLPGGYGYTF.

The chain has TRBV15 and TRBJ1-1; D is ambiguous. Trimming took off 2 bases at V and 3 bases at J, with 10 bases between the two ends. The CDR3 extends over 14 amino acids. The germline V gene has CDR1 LNHNV and CDR2 YYDKDF (reference sequence). CDR3 sequence: CATSRRGLDTEAFF. The CDR3 bases are TGTGCCACCAGCAGACGCGGGTTGGACACTGAAGCTTTCTTT.

The J gene is TRBJ1-2, the V gene TRBV21-1. TRBV21-1 is a pseudogene. This CDR3 region has 13 residues. The CDR3 DNA reads TGTGCCAGCACGGCGGGGGGGAGCTATGGCTACACCTTC. Its protein product is CASTAGGSYGYTF.

The rearrangement joins TRBV29-1 to TRBJ2-7, with D hard to call. The V and J ends lost 4 bases and 2 bases respectively, with 9 bases between them. This CDR3 is built from 12 residues. The germline V gene has CDR1 SQVTM and CDR2 ANQGSEA. This chain's CDR3 is CSVVTATYEQYF. For the CDR3, the DNA is TGCAGCGTTGTAACAGCCACCTACGAGCAGTACTTC.

The J gene is TRBJ1-6, the V gene TRBV25-1, with 8 bases matching TRBD1. This CDR3 contains 14 residues. In germline, CDR1 is MGHDK, CDR2 SYGVNS. V was clipped by 8 bases and J by 5 bases; unmatched bases: 5. This CDR3 reads CASSRTGNNSPLHF. CDR3 in DNA: TGTGCCAGCTCCAGGACAGGGAATAATTCACCCCTCCACTTT.

The V gene is TRBV6-5, the J gene TRBJ1-1; D perhaps matches TRBD1 (5 bases). Trimming cost V 7 bases and J 5 bases, with 17 bases left between them. CDR1 MNHEY and CDR2 SVGAGI come from the germline V gene. The CDR3 spans 14 residues. Written as DNA, the CDR3 is TGTGCCAGCAAGGAGACAGCGAGGAATACTGAAGCTTTCTTT. It is translated as CASKETARNTEAFF.

The CDR3 loop reads CASTTRPFTTGTRMNTGELFF. CDR3 sequence (DNA): TGCGCCAGCACCACTAGGCCCTTCACAACCGGGACACGGATGAACACCGGGGAGCTGTTTTTT. The chain employs TRBV5-1 and TRBJ2-2, with a tentative D call TRBD1 (6 bases). Germline V gene data show CDR1 as SGHRS and CDR2 as YFSETQ. V lost 6 bases and J 1 base, leaving 31 bases between the germline ends. The CDR3 is 21 amino acids.

The genes are TRBV6-1 and TRBJ1-1; 9 bases fit TRBD1. Germline CDR1 reads MNHNS; CDR2 reads SASEGT. V shed 0 bases and J 0 bases; nucleotides not matched to a gene: 5. This CDR3 spans 17 amino acids. The CDR3 DNA sequence: TGTGCCAGCAGTGAAGCAACAGGGGGCTCCATGAACACTGAAGCTTTCTTT. It encodes CASSEATGGSMNTEAFF.

This chain links TRBV28 with TRBJ2-2; D is unresolved. The CDR3 spans 15 residues. Germline lookup yields CDR1 MDHEN and CDR2 SYDVKM. Between the trimmed V and J ends, which lost 3 bases and 10 bases, there was a span of 18 bases. The CDR3 DNA reads as TGTGCCAGCAGTTTTTCCCTTATTACCTCGGTGGAGCTGTTTTTT. Amino acid sequence: CASSFSLITSVELFF.

V is TRBV6-5 and J is TRBJ2-5, with D tentatively TRBD1 (6 bases). V lost 3 bases and J 6 bases, leaving 11 bases between the germline ends. Germline CDR1 reads MNHEY; CDR2 reads SVGAGI. The CDR3 contains 13 residues. The CDR3 coding sequence is TGTGCCAGCAGTTATGACTGGGGGCAGACCCAGTACTTC. Translated, it gives CASSYDWGQTQYF.

The rearrangement joins TRBV11-1 to TRBJ2-5, with TRBD2 matching 7 bases. Germline CDR1 reads SGHAT; CDR2 reads FQDESV (reference sequence). V lost 5 bases, J lost 0 bases, and 9 bases stayed unmatched. The CDR3 consists of 16 residues. In DNA form, the CDR3 reads TGTGCCAGCAGCCCCGGGGACTACCCTTACCAAGAGACCCAGTACTTC. Encoded protein: CASSPGDYPYQETQYF.

This clone has only a few counts. The chain couples TRBV5-1 to TRBJ1-6, with 7 bases aligning to TRBD1. Germline V gene lookup returns CDR1 SGHRS and CDR2 YFSETQ. Germline trimming cut 3 bases from V and 7 bases from J; bases unmatched to any gene: 10. CDR3 size: 16 residues. In DNA form, the CDR3 reads TGCGCCAGCAGCTCACACGACAGGGCTGAGAATTCACCCCTCCACTTT. This codes for CASSSHDRAENSPLHF. The variable domain in full, completed from reference TRBV5-1 and TRBJ1-6, reads KAGVTQTPRYLIKTRGQQVTLSCSPISGHRSVSWYQQTPGQGLQFLFEYFSETQRNKGNFPGRFSGRQFSNSRSEMNVSTLELGDSALYLCASSSHDRAENSPLHFGNGTRLTVT.

This clone has a single count. The rearrangement joins TRBV9 to TRBJ2-3, with TRBD2 as a possible D gene (6 bases). The CDR3 runs 15 residues. V lost 0 bases to trimming and J lost 5 bases, with 13 bases between them. Germline lookup yields CDR1 SGDLS and CDR2 YYNGEE. The CDR3: CASSVDGNGGDTQYF. The CDR3 bases are TGTGCCAGCAGCGTAGATGGCAACGGGGGAGATACGCAGTATTTT. Using reference TRBV9 and TRBJ2-3 for the parts outside the CDR3, the full variable domain is DSGVTQTPKHLITATGQRVTLRCSPRSGDLSVYWYQQSLDQGLQFLIQYYNGEERAKGNILERFSAQQFPDLHSELNLSSLELGDSALYFCASSVDGNGGDTQYFGPGTRLTVL.

This chain uses TRBV2 with TRBJ1-5; D unresolved. Germline values: CDR1 SNHLY, CDR2 FYNNEI. The CDR3 sequence is 14 residues long. V shed 4 bases and J shed 2 bases, with 9 bases lying between them. In nucleotides, the CDR3 is TGTGCCAGCAGTGGGCGAGGAGGCAATCAGCCCCAGCATTTT. It is translated as CASSGRGGNQPQHF.

The chain employs TRBV2 and TRBJ2-3, with a possible D match to TRBD2 (6 bases). CDR1 and CDR2 from the germline V gene are SNHLY and FYNNEI. Trimming removed 8 bases at V and 0 bases at J, with 24 bases between. The CDR3 totals 18 residues. The CDR3 region is CASYLPGSGAVSTDTQYF. DNA of the CDR3: TGTGCCAGCTATTTGCCGGGCTCGGGAGCGGTAAGCACAGATACGCAGTATTTT. Supplemented by reference TRBV2 and TRBJ2-3, the full variable domain reads EPEVTQTPSHQVTQMGQEVILRCVPISNHLYFYWYRQILGQKVEFLVSFYNNEISEKSEIFDDQFSVERPDGSNFTLKIRSTKLEDSAMYFCASYLPGSGAVSTDTQYFGPGTRLTVL.

This clone showed up just a few times. The V and J genes are TRBV7-9 and TRBJ1-2; 8 nucleotides agree with TRBD1. Germline V lookup: CDR1 SEHNR, CDR2 FQNEAQ (reference sequence). The CDR3 is made up of 17 amino acids. After removal of 5 bases from V and 4 bases from J, the junction contained 15 bases not matched to a gene. In DNA, the CDR3 is TGTGCCAGCAGCCATGGCGGTGCAGGGGGCTTATCCTATGGCTACACCTTC. Its translation: CASSHGGAGGLSYGYTF. Looking up the rest from reference TRBV7-9 and TRBJ1-2 gives the full variable domain: DTGVSQNPRHKITKRGQNVTFRCDPISEHNRLYWYRQTLGQGPEFLTYFQNEAQLEKSRLLSDRFSAERPKGSFSTLEIQRTEQGDSAMYLCASSHGGAGGLSYGYTFGSGTRLTVV.